These 21 T cell receptor beta chains share one sample of origin, sequenced in a study of monozygotic twins with inflammatory bowel disease. TCRdb reprocessed the 5' RACE reads; each CDR3 protein has one entry and no DNA is given. This sample contains a few hundred thousand distinct CDR3 sequences. Sequencing used blood. The receptors come from a human donor with ulcerative colitis or Crohn's disease, or a healthy co-twin of an affected twin (not recorded which).

The rearrangement joins TRBV4-3 to TRBJ2-1. In germline, CDR1 is LGHNA, CDR2 YSLEER. The CDR3 is 16 residues long. This chain's CDR3 is CASSQEGRPSYNEQFF.

The chain couples TRBV7-2 to TRBJ2-5; TCRdb proposes TRBD2, but this gene call is untestable without DNA. The CDR3 consists of 13 residues. The germline gives CDR1 SGHTA, CDR2 FQGNSA. CDR3 amino acids: CASSRTRGETQYF. Full variable domain (missing parts from reference TRBV7-2 and TRBJ2-5): GAGVSQSPSNKVTEKGKDVELRCDPISGHTALYWYRQSLGQGLEFLIYFQGNSAPDKSGLPSDRFSAERTGGSVSTLTIQRTQQEDSAVYLCASSRTRGETQYFGPGTRLLVL.

The J gene is TRBJ2-2, the V gene TRBV6-5; TCRdb designates TRBD1, a call that cannot be tested without DNA. CDR1 and CDR2 (germline): MNHEY, SVGAGI. The CDR3 extends over 16 amino acids. CDR3 protein: CASSYSSRLYTGELFF.

The chain carries TRBV7-2 and TRBJ2-7. The CDR3 totals 15 residues. The germline CDR1 and CDR2 sequences are SGHTA and FQGNSA. CDR3 protein: CASSLGGISNYEQYF.

V gene TRBV6-2 or TRBV6-3 combines with J gene TRBJ2-2; with no DNA, the TCRdb D assignment of TRBD1 cannot be verified. The CDR3 has 16 amino acids. Germline CDR1 reads MNHEY; CDR2 reads SVGEGT. CDR3 protein: CASSIRGVGNTGELFF.

J is TRBJ2-7 and V is TRBV10-3; no DNA is available, so the TRBD1 call from TCRdb remains unchecked. CDR3 size: 15 residues. The germline gives CDR1 ENHRY, CDR2 SYGVKD. The CDR3 region is CAISTFHRLSYEQYF.

The chain joins TRBV6-1 to TRBJ1-5; there is no DNA to check the TCRdb D call of TRBD1. The V gene's germline CDR1 is MNHNS and CDR2 SASEGT. The CDR3 has 15 amino acids. The CDR3 sequence: CASRNDRVSNQPQHF.

The V gene is TRBV15, the J gene TRBJ1-2; TCRdb's D call, TRBD1, is unchecked because there is no DNA. Per germline, CDR1 LNHNV and CDR2 YYDKDF (reference sequence). The CDR3 contains 15 residues. The CDR3 loop is CATRINRGLNYGYTF.

This chain connects TRBV7-8 to TRBJ2-7; no DNA is available, so the TRBD1 call from TCRdb remains unchecked. Germline V CDR1 and CDR2: SGHVS, FQNEAQ. This CDR3 has 13 residues. This CDR3 reads CASSIRTGGEQYF. The whole variable domain, filled in from reference TRBV7-8 and TRBJ2-7, reads GAGVSQSPRYKVAKRGQDVALRCDPISGHVSLFWYQQALGQGPEFLTYFQNEAQLDKSGLPSDRFFAERPEGSVSTLKIQRTQQEDSAVYLCASSIRTGGEQYFGPGTRLTVT.

The genes are TRBV11-2 and TRBJ2-2; TCRdb lists TRBD2, though no DNA is available to test this call. The CDR3 consists of 19 residues. Germline V gene lookup returns CDR1 SGHAT and CDR2 FQNNGV. The CDR3 region is CASSSTRGLAGLNTGELFF.

The chain joins TRBV6-5 to TRBJ2-5. The CDR3 is made up of 14 amino acids. Germline V gene sequence: CDR1 MNHEY, CDR2 SVGAGI. CDR3 residues: CASSYSWSQETQYF.

The chain combines TRBV20-1 with TRBJ2-6; TCRdb picks TRBD1, but there is no DNA to check that call. This CDR3 has 17 residues. The V gene's germline CDR1 is DFQATT and CDR2 SNEGSKA (reference sequence). The CDR3 loop reads CSARGLARVPGANVLTF.

The gene calls are TRBV5-5 and TRBJ2-7; the D call of TRBD1 rests on TCRdb alone, since no DNA is present to check it. Germline assignment: CDR1 SGHKS and CDR2 YYEKEE (reference sequence). The CDR3 runs 14 residues. Here the CDR3 reads CASSLTGGPYEQYF.

The J gene is TRBJ2-3, the V gene TRBV7-9; the TRBD2 assignment by TCRdb is unverifiable without DNA. Germline V gene sequence: CDR1 SEHNR, CDR2 FQNEAQ (reference sequence). The CDR3 covers 15 residues. CDR3 sequence: CASWTSGSSTDTQYF.

V usage is TRBV3-1 and J usage is TRBJ1-2; the D call of TRBD1 rests on TCRdb alone, since no DNA is present to check it. The CDR3 covers 14 residues. Germline values: CDR1 LGHDT, CDR2 YNNKEL (reference sequence). The CDR3 loop is CASSHDTPGSGYTF.

The gene calls are TRBV20-1 and TRBJ2-1; TCRdb lists TRBD1, though no DNA is available to test this call. The CDR3 is 14 residues long. The germline gives CDR1 DFQATT, CDR2 SNEGSKA (reference sequence). CDR3 amino acids: CSATPGQGGNEQFF.

The V gene is TRBV29-1, the J gene TRBJ1-1. The CDR3 consists of 13 residues. Germline V gives CDR1 SQVTM, CDR2 ANQGSEA. The CDR3 sequence is CSVGTAPNTEAFF.

The rearrangement links TRBV6-5 to TRBJ1-3; TCRdb lists TRBD1, though no DNA is available to test this call. Germline CDR1 MNHEY, CDR2 SVGAGI. CDR3 length: 17 amino acids. The CDR3 sequence: CASSYSSGGSSGNTIYF.

This chain connects TRBV30 to TRBJ2-3; TCRdb indicates TRBD2, and absent DNA this call remains unverified. The germline V gene encodes CDR1 GTSNPN and CDR2 SVGIG (reference sequence). The CDR3 runs 13 residues. This CDR3 is CAWSVWRADTQYF.

J is TRBJ1-2 and V is TRBV13; TCRdb lists TRBD1, though no DNA is available to test this call. Germline V gene lookup returns CDR1 PRHDT and CDR2 FYEKMQ (reference sequence). The CDR3 has 14 amino acids. The CDR3: CATLLTGANYGYTF.

This sequence joins TRBV7-9 and TRBJ2-7; the TCRdb D gene call, TRBD2, has no DNA to confirm it. This CDR3 comprises 15 residues. Germline CDR1 reads SEHNR; CDR2 reads FQNEAQ (reference sequence). CDR3 amino acids: CASRKLAGGPHEQYF.